This is a list of T cell receptor beta chains from one sample in a study of siplizumab effects on memory and regulatory T cells. TCRdb keeps only in-frame clones here, not all; method: immunoSEQ multiplex PCR. The repertoire holds about 100,000 clones, with less than 95% as singletons. The specimen sequenced was non-Treg CD4+ T cells sorted from blood. Receptors were obtained from a human donor in good health. CDR3s include the opening cysteine and the closing phenylalanine or tryptophan. D genes are given only for firm matches. Where a row states a size, it is once, few, many or the class of an expanded clone; other rows omit it.

CDR3 protein | CDR3 DNA | D gene | V gene | clone size | J gene
CASSERISSYEQYF | TGTGCCAGCAGTGAGCGTATCTCATCCTACGAGCAGTACTTC | . | TRBV2 | . | TRBJ2-7
CASSFLGAQSGNTIYF | TGTGCCAGCAGCTTCCTGGGGGCGCAATCTGGAAACACCATATATTTT | . | TRBV7-9 | . | TRBJ1-3
CASSLGQGVHEQYF | TGTGCCAGCAGCTTAGGACAGGGGGTCCACGAGCAGTACTTC | TRBD1 | TRBV7-2 | . | TRBJ2-7
CAISLTGGSSYEQYF | TGTGCCATCAGTTTGACAGGGGGGAGTTCCTACGAGCAGTACTTC | TRBD1 | TRBV10-3 | . | TRBJ2-7
CASNGQGPTYEQYF | TGTGCCAGCAACGGACAGGGGCCCACCTACGAGCAGTACTTC | TRBD1 | TRBV2 | . | TRBJ2-7
CASMVTSLGHEQYF | TGTGCCAGCATGGTCACCTCACTAGGGCACGAGCAGTACTTC | . | TRBV6-5 | . | TRBJ2-7
CASSFGLKGPYEQYF | TGTGCCAGCAGCTTCGGGTTGAAGGGCCCCTACGAGCAGTACTTC | . | TRBV5-5 | . | TRBJ2-7
CASSLTPTGDAEAFF | TGTGCCAGCAGCTTAACTCCCACGGGTGACGCTGAAGCTTTCTTT | . | TRBV11-2 | . | TRBJ1-1
CASSEGQTSTDTQYF | TGTGCCAGCAGTGAGGGGCAGACTAGCACAGATACGCAGTATTTT | . | TRBV6-1 | . | TRBJ2-3
CASSVENDFRYTEAFF | TGTGCCAGCAGCGTAGAAAATGATTTCCGCTACACTGAAGCTTTCTTT | . | TRBV9 | . | TRBJ1-1
CASTKETGVSYEQYF | TGCGCCAGCACCAAAGAGACAGGGGTGTCCTACGAGCAGTACTTC | TRBD1 | TRBV5-1 | . | TRBJ2-7
CASSPGDGRGAGELFF | TGTGCCAGCAGCCCGGGGGACGGGAGAGGCGCCGGGGAGCTGTTTTTT | . | TRBV9 | . | TRBJ2-2
CASSISRARGNEQFF | TGTGCCAGTAGTATAAGCAGGGCTAGGGGCAATGAGCAGTTCTTC | . | TRBV19 | . | TRBJ2-1
CASSATVTNTEAFF | TGTGCCAGCAGCGCCACAGTGACGAACACTGAAGCTTTCTTT | . | TRBV9 | . | TRBJ1-1
CASSFLGQDNTGELFF | TGTGCCAGCAGTTTTTTGGGACAGGATAACACCGGGGAGCTGTTTTTT | TRBD1 | TRBV28 | . | TRBJ2-2
CAWSVGQPQETQYF | TGTGCCTGGAGTGTAGGGCAGCCCCAAGAGACCCAGTACTTC | . | TRBV30 | . | TRBJ2-5
CASSSRLSGNTIYF | TGTGCCAGCAGCTCACGTCTCTCTGGAAACACCATATATTTT | . | TRBV6-5 | . | TRBJ1-3
CASSLVRTSGYNEQFF | TGTGCCAGCAGCTTGGTGCGGACTAGCGGCTACAATGAGCAGTTCTTC | TRBD2 | TRBV5-6 | . | TRBJ2-1
CAISAASGKTTKDNEQFF | TGTGCCATCAGTGCTGCTAGCGGGAAAACCACAAAGGACAATGAGCAGTTCTTC | TRBD2 | TRBV10-3 | . | TRBJ2-1
CASSQVKGNSGNTIYF | TGTGCCAGCTCACAGGTCAAGGGAAACTCTGGAAACACCATATATTTT | . | TRBV18 | once | TRBJ1-3
CASSLRDRVDTQYF | TGTGCCAGCAGCCTACGGGACAGGGTTGATACGCAGTATTTT | TRBD1 | TRBV7-2 | . | TRBJ2-3
CASSQDRLSPGTGGRNIQYF | TGTGCCAGCAGCCAAGATCGGTTATCTCCCGGGACAGGGGGCAGAAACATTCAGTACTTC | TRBD1 | TRBV14 | . | TRBJ2-4
CASSLGMRTGYEQYF | TGTGCCAGCAGCTTGGGTATGAGGACAGGGTACGAGCAGTACTTC | TRBD1 | TRBV5-6 | . | TRBJ2-7
CASSQVLANTGELFF | TGCGCCAGCAGCCAAGTTCTAGCTAACACCGGGGAGCTGTTTTTT | . | TRBV4-1 | . | TRBJ2-2
CASSLINLQGAARGGYTF | TGTGCCAGCAGTTTAATTAACTTACAGGGGGCCGCCCGAGGTGGCTACACCTTC | TRBD1 | TRBV28 | . | TRBJ1-2
CASSSPRRESDTQYF | TGCGCCAGCAGCTCGCCCCGACGGGAGTCAGATACGCAGTATTTT | . | TRBV5-1 | . | TRBJ2-3
CASSFPGQGVANEQFF | TGTGCCAGCAGCTTCCCCGGACAGGGAGTGGCGAATGAGCAGTTCTTC | TRBD1 | TRBV5-5 | once | TRBJ2-1
CASSIVGANMNTEAFF | TGTGCCAGTAGTATCGTCGGGGCAAACATGAACACTGAAGCTTTCTTT | . | TRBV19 | . | TRBJ1-1
CASSQGLAGYYNEQFF | TGCGCCAGCAGCCAGGGACTAGCGGGATACTACAATGAGCAGTTCTTC | TRBD2 | TRBV5-1 | . | TRBJ2-1
CASSPGTSGAYEQYF | TGTGCCAGCAGCCCCGGGACTAGCGGGGCCTACGAGCAGTACTTC | TRBD2 | TRBV11-2 | . | TRBJ2-7
CASSEERTGELFF | TGTGCCAGCAGTGAGGAAAGAACCGGGGAGCTGTTTTTT | . | TRBV2 | . | TRBJ2-2
CSAGGHRATRNYGYTF | TGCAGCGCCGGGGGACACCGAGCAACTAGAAACTATGGCTACACCTTC | . | TRBV29-1 | . | TRBJ1-2
CASSLAGQNTEAFF | TGTGCCAGCAGCTTGGCGGGTCAGAACACTGAAGCTTTCTTT | . | TRBV5-4 | . | TRBJ1-1
CASSPSLRGGTDTQYF | TGCGCCAGCAGCCCGAGTTTACGCGGAGGGACAGATACGCAGTATTTT | . | TRBV5-1 | . | TRBJ2-3
CSALVTRGPFYEQYF | TGCAGCGCCCTTGTTACTAGGGGACCTTTCTACGAGCAGTACTTC | . | TRBV29-1 | few | TRBJ2-7
CASSLTGGANNEQFF | TGTGCCAGCAGCTTAACGGGGGGAGCAAACAATGAGCAGTTCTTC | . | TRBV7-3 | . | TRBJ2-1
CASSQAPRAADEQYF | TGTGCCAGCAGCCAAGCCCCCAGGGCGGCCGACGAGCAGTACTTC | . | TRBV4-2 | . | TRBJ2-7
CASNPLTGNTGELFF | TGTGCCAGCAACCCATTAACAGGGAACACCGGGGAGCTGTTTTTT | . | TRBV28 | . | TRBJ2-2
CASTRQANLLMNTEAFF | TGCGCCAGCACACGACAGGCCAACCTGTTAATGAACACTGAAGCTTTCTTT | . | TRBV10-2 | once | TRBJ1-1
CASSQSRPSGDNEQFF | TGCGCCAGCAGCCAAAGTAGGCCTAGCGGAGACAATGAGCAGTTCTTC | TRBD2 | TRBV4-1 | . | TRBJ2-1
CASRIEDFHYNEQFF | TGTGCCAGTAGGATAGAGGACTTTCATTACAATGAGCAGTTCTTC | . | TRBV19 | . | TRBJ2-1
CASSLAPGNYNEQFF | TGCGCCAGCAGCTTGGCCCCAGGGAACTACAATGAGCAGTTCTTC | . | TRBV5-1 | . | TRBJ2-1
CASSLEEGYEQYF | TGTGCCAGCAGCCTCGAGGAAGGGTACGAGCAGTACTTC | . | TRBV5-4 | . | TRBJ2-7